The 24 T cell receptor beta chains in this list originate from one sample, sequenced in a study of shared clonotypes between healthy human individuals. Only in-frame clones appear in the TCRdb table, and some are missing; sequencing was by immunoSEQ multiplex PCR. The repertoire holds more than 2 million clones, with less than 95% as singletons. Terminally differentiated effector memory CD45RA+ cells were excluded by CCR7 positive selection of CD45RO-negative cells. The sequencing input was naive CD8+ T cells sorted from blood. The receptors shown here come from a man in his late teens or twenties in good health.

The chain uses TRBV7-2 and TRBJ2-7; D is unresolved. The CDR3 is 14 residues long. V was shortened by 5 bases and J by 4 bases, with 15 bases between the two germline ends. Per germline, CDR1 SGHTA and CDR2 FQGNSA. CDR3 residues: CASSSKGNSYEQYF. CDR3 coding DNA: TGTGCCAGCAGCAGTAAAGGAAACAGTTACGAGCAGTACTTC.

The gene calls are TRBV28 and TRBJ1-1; D is ambiguous. V was cut by 2 bases and J by 7 bases, with 8 bases left in between. This CDR3 has 12 residues. Germline V gene data show CDR1 as MDHEN and CDR2 as SYDVKM. The CDR3 nucleotides read TGTGCCAGCAGTTTAGGCGCCCTTGAAGCTTTCTTT. Its translation: CASSLGALEAFF.

This chain links TRBV13 with TRBJ2-1, with 10 bases identical to TRBD1. The CDR3 extends over 15 amino acids. Germline V gene lookup returns CDR1 PRHDT and CDR2 FYEKMQ (reference sequence). J gave up 2 bases and V 4 bases, and 2 bases lay outside the gene matches. The DNA of the CDR3 is TGTGCCAGCAGCTCGGACAGGGGGACCTACAATGAGCAGTTCTTC. Translating gives CASSSDRGTYNEQFF.

The chain recombines TRBV4-3 with TRBJ2-7; the D call may be TRBD1 or TRBD2 (5 bases each). Trimming left V 1 base short and J 4 bases short, with 8 bases between. The length of the CDR3 is 13 residues. CDR1 and CDR2 (germline): LGHNA, YSLEER. CDR3 sequence reads: CASSQGDRYEQYF. For the CDR3, the DNA is TGCGCCAGCAGCCAAGGGGACCGTTACGAGCAGTACTTC.

For the CDR3, the DNA is TGTGCCTGGAGTGTACCCCGGGCAGGGGGACCCTACGAGCAGTACTTC. Translated: CAWSVPRAGGPYEQYF. The gene calls are TRBV30 and TRBJ2-7; TRBD1 matches 7 bases. Germline V CDR1 and CDR2: GTSNPN, SVGIG (reference sequence). This CDR3 spans 16 amino acids. V was pared by 0 bases and J by 2 bases, with 10 bases of the junction left unmatched.

The J gene is TRBJ2-1, the V gene TRBV9, with 7 bases lining up with TRBD2. The germline gives CDR1 SGDLS, CDR2 YYNGEE. Trimming at V came to 0 bases and at J to 2 bases, leaving 8 bases not matched to a gene. This CDR3 region has 17 residues. CDR3 region: CASSVESLGGAYNEQFF. DNA of the CDR3: TGTGCCAGCAGCGTAGAAAGCCTTGGGGGGGCCTACAATGAGCAGTTCTTC.

V is TRBV4-1 and J is TRBJ2-5; 10 bases map to TRBD1. Per germline, CDR1 MGHRA and CDR2 YSYEKL. V lost 5 bases to trimming and J lost 5 bases; unmatched junction nucleotides: 5. The CDR3 length is 14 residues. The CDR3: CASSGQTGGETQYF. As DNA, the CDR3 is TGCGCCAGCAGCGGACAGACAGGGGGCGAGACCCAGTACTTC.

V is TRBV6-5 and J is TRBJ1-4; D is unclear. Germline loops: CDR1 MNHEY, CDR2 SVGAGI. The CDR3 sequence is 14 residues long. V lost 4 bases and J lost 5, with 11 bases in between. This CDR3 is CASSFGLLNEKLFF. The CDR3 nucleotides are TGTGCCAGCAGTTTCGGACTGCTGAATGAAAAACTGTTTTTT.

V and J are TRBV6-1 and TRBJ2-5; TRBD2 matches at 9 bases. The CDR3 contains 20 residues. J was trimmed by 1 base and V by 0 bases; bases with no gene match: 15. Germline V gene sequence: CDR1 MNHNS, CDR2 SASEGT. The CDR3 region is CASSEALQRGGGGAQETQYF. In nucleotides, the CDR3 is TGTGCCAGCAGTGAAGCGCTTCAGCGCGGGGGGGGCGGGGCCCAAGAGACCCAGTACTTC.

Remarks on this clone: Additional DNA sequences in this sample encode the identical CDR3. V is TRBV9 and J is TRBJ1-5; TRBD1 matches 7 bases. V was clipped by 4 bases and J by 2 bases; unmatched bases: 6. The CDR3 has 15 residues. Per the germline V gene, CDR1 is SGDLS and CDR2 is YYNGEE. The CDR3 here is CASSPTGNGNQPQHF. In nucleotides, the CDR3 is TGTGCCAGCAGCCCGACAGGGAACGGCAATCAGCCCCAGCATTTT.

The chain couples TRBV10-3 to TRBJ2-5; D is ambiguous. The CDR3 covers 15 residues. The germline V gene encodes CDR1 ENHRY and CDR2 SYGVKD. Trimming cost V 7 bases and J 2 bases, with 17 bases left between them. The CDR3 coding sequence is TGTGCCATCAACAAGGACGGAGCAAGTCAAGAGACCCAGTACTTC. The encoded protein is CAINKDGASQETQYF.

This chain joins TRBV30 and TRBJ2-3; 8 bases are shared with TRBD2. Trimming at V came to 4 bases and at J to 4 bases, leaving 7 bases not matched to a gene. Looked up from germline, CDR1 is GTSNPN and CDR2 is SVGIG (reference sequence). There are 14 residues in the CDR3. The CDR3 region is CAWTLAGSADTQYF. Here the CDR3 DNA reads TGTGCCTGGACCTTAGCGGGGAGCGCAGATACGCAGTATTTT.

This sequence joins TRBV4-1 and TRBJ2-7, with 9 bases fitting TRBD2. Trimming took 4 bases from V and 0 from J; bases not matched to a gene: 4. Germline V gives CDR1 MGHRA, CDR2 YSYEKL. CDR3 length equals 15 residues. The CDR3 nucleotides read TGCGCCAGCAGCCTAGCGGGGGACAGCTCCTACGAGCAGTACTTC. Residues: CASSLAGDSSYEQYF.

Notes on this clone: This specimen includes other DNA sequences encoding the same CDR3. V usage is TRBV27 and J usage is TRBJ1-6; D gene uncertain. Trimming took off 0 bases at V and 9 bases at J, with 9 bases between the two ends. The CDR3 covers 14 residues. Germline CDR1 is MNHEY and CDR2 is SMNVEV (reference sequence). CDR3 sequence: CASSLSRGSSPLHF. The CDR3 nucleotides are TGTGCCAGCAGTTTATCGCGAGGTAGTTCACCCCTCCACTTT.

The rearrangement joins TRBV13 to TRBJ1-6; 9 bases line up with TRBD1. J was trimmed by 10 bases and V by 6 bases; bases with no gene match: 4. CDR1 is PRHDT and CDR2 is FYEKMQ in the germline V gene (reference sequence). The CDR3 sequence is 13 residues long. CDR3 nucleotides: TGTGCCAGCAGTCCGGACAGGGGATCACCCCTCCACTTT. It encodes CASSPDRGSPLHF. Full variable domain (rest looked up from reference TRBV13 and TRBJ1-6): AAGVIQSPRHLIKEKRETATLKCYPIPRHDTVYWYQQGPGQDPQFLISFYEKMQSDKGSIPDRFSAQQFSDYHSELNMSSLELGDSALYFCASSPDRGSPLHFGNGTRLTVT.

In this sample, this clone turned up a few times. The chain combines TRBV10-3 with TRBJ2-7; D is unclear. Between the trimmed V and J ends, which lost 3 bases and 12 bases, there was a span of 9 bases. Germline lookup yields CDR1 ENHRY and CDR2 SYGVKD. The CDR3 is 10 residues long. CDR3 bases: TGTGCCATCAGTGATCCATTTTGGTACTTC. Encoded protein: CAISDPFWYF.

In the case of this clone: The identical CDR3 is also encoded by other nucleotide sequences in the sample. V is TRBV9 and J is TRBJ2-2; D might be TRBD2 (6 bases). With 0 bases removed from V and 5 bases from J, the gap between germline ends came to 8 bases. The CDR3 is 14 residues long. Germline-derived CDR1 and CDR2 are SGDLS and YYNGEE. For the CDR3, the DNA is TGTGCCAGCAGCGTAGGAGGAGGGACCGGGGAGCTGTTTTTT. It specifies CASSVGGGTGELFF.

The chain has TRBV5-1 and TRBJ2-2; maybe TRBD2 (5 bases). Germline V CDR1 and CDR2: SGHRS, YFSETQ. The length of the CDR3 is 14 residues. V was shortened by 2 bases and J by 5 bases, with 10 bases between the two germline ends. The chain's CDR3 is CASSFTSPTGELFF. Here the CDR3 DNA reads TGCGCCAGCAGCTTTACTAGTCCGACCGGGGAGCTGTTTTTT.

The rearrangement links TRBV7-6 to TRBJ2-6; no firm D call. Germline CDR1 is SGHVS and CDR2 is FNYEAQ. The CDR3 runs to 18 residues. Trimming took 2 bases from V and 0 from J, leaving 14 bases between them. Written as DNA, the CDR3 is TGTGCCAGCAGCTTATGGGCCAGCGTGTTCTCTGGGGCCAACGTCCTGACTTTC. Amino acids: CASSLWASVFSGANVLTF.

This clone has a single count. The chain links TRBV11-2 to TRBJ2-7; D ambiguous. Trimming pared 0 bases from V and 7 bases from J, leaving 13 bases between. Germline V CDR1 and CDR2: SGHAT, FQNNGV. This CDR3 is built from 14 residues. CDR3 sequence reads: CASSLDVGLGEQYF. The CDR3 DNA reads TGTGCCAGCAGCTTAGATGTGGGTCTCGGGGAGCAGTACTTC.

As to this clone: Additional DNA sequences in this sample encode the identical CDR3. The gene calls are TRBV5-6 and TRBJ2-7; no clear D gene. CDR3 length: 13 amino acids. Germline values: CDR1 SGHDT, CDR2 YYEEEE. The V gene lost 0 bases and the J gene lost 4 bases, with 8 bases spanning the gap. The CDR3 protein is CASSLGAPYEQYF. Here the CDR3 DNA reads TGTGCCAGCAGCTTGGGGGCGCCATACGAGCAGTACTTC.

The chain combines TRBV9 with TRBJ2-3; unclear D gene. The CDR3 is 15 amino acids. Per germline, CDR1 SGDLS and CDR2 YYNGEE. Trimming cost V 0 bases and J 6 bases, with 14 bases left between them. This CDR3 reads CASSVDSLPADTQYF. The CDR3 DNA reads TGTGCCAGCAGCGTAGATAGCCTCCCGGCGGATACGCAGTATTTT.

On this clone itself: One end of the junction is discordant with germline, which a read error may explain. Other DNA sequences in this sample translate to the same CDR3. J is TRBJ1-5 and V is TRBV2; D not certain. CDR1 SNHLY and CDR2 FYNNEI come from the germline V gene. CDR3 length equals 14 residues. DNA for the CDR3: TGTGCCAGTAGTGATCATGGTATCAATCAGCCCCAGCATTTT. Amino acid sequence: CASSDHGINQPQHF.

The chain links TRBV7-2 to TRBJ2-1, with 10 bases aligning to TRBD2. V lost 3 bases, J lost 5 bases, and 10 bases stayed unmatched. The length of the CDR3 is 17 residues. CDR1 is SGHTA and CDR2 is FQGNSA in the germline V gene. The CDR3 DNA reads TGTGCCAGCAGCTTTTCAGCGGGAGGGCCAAGAAACAATGAGCAGTTCTTC. Translating gives CASSFSAGGPRNNEQFF. Complete variable domain (other parts from reference TRBV7-2 and TRBJ2-1): GAGVSQSPSNKVTEKGKDVELRCDPISGHTALYWYRQSLGQGLEFLIYFQGNSAPDKSGLPSDRFSAERTGGSVSTLTIQRTQQEDSAVYLCASSFSAGGPRNNEQFFGPGTRLTVL.